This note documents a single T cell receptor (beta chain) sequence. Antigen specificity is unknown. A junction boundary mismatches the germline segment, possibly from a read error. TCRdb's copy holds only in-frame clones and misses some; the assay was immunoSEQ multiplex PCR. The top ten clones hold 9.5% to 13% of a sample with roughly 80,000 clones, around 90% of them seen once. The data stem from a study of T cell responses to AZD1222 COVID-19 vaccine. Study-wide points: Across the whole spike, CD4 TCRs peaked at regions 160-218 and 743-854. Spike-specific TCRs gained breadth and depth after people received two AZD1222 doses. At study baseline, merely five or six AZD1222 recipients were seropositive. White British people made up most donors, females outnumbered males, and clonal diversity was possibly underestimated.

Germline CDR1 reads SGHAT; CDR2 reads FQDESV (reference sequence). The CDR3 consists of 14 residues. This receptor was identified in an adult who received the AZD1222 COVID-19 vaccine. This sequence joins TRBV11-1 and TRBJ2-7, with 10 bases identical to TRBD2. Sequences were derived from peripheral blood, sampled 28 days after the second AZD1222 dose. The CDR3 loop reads CASSLAGASYEQYF. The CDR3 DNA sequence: TGTGCCAGCAGCCTAGCGGGGGCCTCCTACGAGCAGTACTTC.